This T cell receptor (beta chain) was observed in a study of T cells expressing NK-cell markers. Looking at the study overall: Sorted CD3+CD56+NKG2C+, CD3+CD56+NKG2C- and CD3+CD56-NKG2C+ T cells supplied TCR beta repertoires. General study results and limits: The same clonotypes also predominated in the CD3+CD56-NKG2C+ fraction of several donors.

Comments on this clonotype: Its target is unknown.

CDR3 length equals 15 residues. CDR1 is SGHTA and CDR2 is FQGNSA in the germline V gene. Generation of TCR beta cDNA was performed by 5'RACE template switching incorporating UMIs. One entry per CDR3 protein, without DNA, is what TCRdb gives after re-calling the 5' RACE reads. The data include about 550,000 distinct CDR3 sequences; the top ten clones carry roughly 3.5%. V is TRBV7-2 and J is TRBJ2-2. The source material was blood T cells: a sorted CD56 or NKG2C T cell subset, CD4+ or CD8+ T cells, or bulk PBMC T cells (not recorded which). The source of this sequence is a man aged 18 to 30 in good health. Here the CDR3 reads CASRFVGAGTGELFF.